This entry lists 15 T cell receptor beta chains sequenced from one sample in a study of cytomegalovirus exposure and HLA in healthy donors. Both 60 Vbeta primers and 13 Jbeta primers went into the PCR. Only in-frame clones appear in the TCRdb table, and some are missing; sequencing was by immunoSEQ multiplex PCR. The sample lists about 110,000 clones; about four fifths were seen once. The sample taken for sequencing was PBMCs. Receptors were obtained from a woman in her sixties or seventies in good health and CMV-seropositive.

V is TRBV6-1 and J is TRBJ2-5; 10 nucleotides agree with TRBD1. Near its end, the DNA agrees better with TRBJ2-7, so the J call may be wrong. The CDR3 runs to 15 residues. From germline, CDR1 is MNHNS and CDR2 SASEGT. The chain's CDR3 is CAGGERTGGPYEQYF. CDR3 coding DNA: TGTGCCGGGGGAGAAAGGACAGGGGGGCCCTACGAGCAGTACTTC.

The rearrangement links TRBV9 to TRBJ2-1; 14 nucleotides agree with TRBD2. Germline V gene sequence: CDR1 SGDLS, CDR2 YYNGEE. CDR3 length: 15 residues. V lost 4 bases to trimming and J lost 8 bases; unmatched junction nucleotides: 5. The CDR3 loop is CASSPTSGRADEQFF. The CDR3 region has the DNA TGTGCCAGCAGCCCGACTAGCGGGAGGGCGGATGAGCAGTTCTTC.

J is TRBJ1-2 and V is TRBV2; 9 positions match TRBD1. The CDR3 contains 15 residues. V was clipped by 4 bases and J by 8 bases; unmatched bases: 11. Germline lookup yields CDR1 SNHLY and CDR2 FYNNEI. The CDR3 is CASSGFGTGNLGYTF. The CDR3 DNA follows: TGTGCCAGCAGTGGATTCGGGACAGGGAACTTAGGCTACACCTTC.

This chain links TRBV6-4 with TRBJ1-5, with a possible D match to TRBD1 (5 bases). CDR1 and CDR2 (germline): MRHNA, SNTAGT. The CDR3 runs 16 residues. V lost 4 bases and J 10 bases, leaving 23 bases between the germline ends. The CDR3 sequence: CASSGRVQVEQSPQHF. The DNA for the CDR3 is TGTGCCAGCAGTGGGAGGGTACAGGTAGAACAATCACCCCAGCATTTT.

This chain joins TRBV7-2 and TRBJ2-7; TRBD2 might be the D (6 bases). The CDR3 length is 14 residues. Germline V CDR1 and CDR2: SGHTA, FQGNSA. The V end lost 8 bases, the J end lost 0 bases, and 14 bases lay between the germline ends. CDR3 in amino acids: CASSARGSSYEQYF. CDR3 in DNA: TGTGCCAGCTCGGCGCGGGGCAGCTCCTACGAGCAGTACTTC.

This clone was seen a few times. The chain combines TRBV5-1 with TRBJ2-6; tentatively, D is TRBD1 (6 bases). V dropped 6 bases and J dropped 0 bases, with 16 bases sitting between them. This CDR3 region has 17 residues. Per germline, CDR1 SGHRS and CDR2 YFSETQ. CDR3 DNA: TGCGCCAGCATCTCGGGACATTGGAACTCTGGGGCCAACGTCCTGACTTTC. Protein sequence: CASISGHWNSGANVLTF.

CDR3 amino acids: CASSTISGLATYEQYF. DNA of the CDR3: TGTGCCAGCAGCACAATCTCGGGACTAGCAACCTACGAGCAGTACTTC. The V call is TRBV7-2, the J call TRBJ2-7, with 9 bases that match TRBD2. Losses at the gene ends were 5 bases for V and 2 bases for J; bases not matched to a gene: 10. Germline CDR1 reads SGHTA; CDR2 reads FQGNSA. This CDR3 is built from 16 residues.

The chain is built from TRBV19 and TRBJ2-7; 8 nucleotides match TRBD1. The V gene end was trimmed by 5 bases and the J gene end by 3 bases; junction bases not matched to a gene: 6. The CDR3 has 14 amino acids. CDR1 LNHDA and CDR2 SQIVND come from the germline V gene (reference sequence). As DNA, the CDR3 is TGTGCCAGTAGTTTCCAGGGGGCGCGCTACGAGCAGTACTTC. This codes for CASSFQGARYEQYF.

CDR3 sequence (DNA): TGTGCCAGCAGGGCCGGGACTAGCGAAAAGACCCAGTACTTC. Translation gives CASRAGTSEKTQYF. The chain recombines TRBV2 with TRBJ2-5, with 10 bases fitting TRBD2. Looked up from germline, CDR1 is SNHLY and CDR2 is FYNNEI. V trimming: 6 bases; J trimming: 6 bases; junction bases outside the gene matches: 7. The CDR3 is made up of 14 amino acids. Drawing the rest from reference TRBV2 and TRBJ2-5, the complete variable domain is EPEVTQTPSHQVTQMGQEVILRCVPISNHLYFYWYRQILGQKVEFLVSFYNNEISEKSEIFDDQFSVERPDGSNFTLKIRSTKLEDSAMYFCASRAGTSEKTQYFGPGTRLLVL.

The rearrangement uses TRBV6-1 and TRBJ1-5; D is undetermined. Germline V CDR1 and CDR2: MNHNS, SASEGT. The CDR3 is made up of 14 amino acids. V lost 2 bases, J lost 1 base, and 6 bases lay in between. This chain's CDR3 is CASSEMRSNQPQHF. Here the CDR3 DNA reads TGTGCCAGCAGTGAAATGAGGAGCAATCAGCCCCAGCATTTT.

The CDR3 loop reads CASSLSPGAYNEQFF. CDR3 nucleotide sequence: TGTGCCAGCAGCTTATCCCCGGGAGCCTACAATGAGCAGTTCTTC. The genes are TRBV11-1 and TRBJ2-1, with D possibly TRBD2 on 6 matching bases. The V and J ends lost 2 bases and 2 bases respectively, with 10 bases between them. Per germline, CDR1 SGHAT and CDR2 FQDESV (reference sequence). This CDR3 comprises 15 residues.

On this clone itself: The sample contains more than one DNA sequence encoding this CDR3. V and J are TRBV18 and TRBJ2-3; TRBD1 matches 7 bases. Germline loops: CDR1 KGHSH, CDR2 LQKENI. Trimming cost V 2 bases and J 1 base; bases outside gene matches: 3. The CDR3 is made up of 15 amino acids. The CDR3 here is CASSPRTGGTDTQYF. CDR3 in DNA: TGTGCCAGCTCACCAAGGACAGGAGGCACAGATACGCAGTATTTT. The whole variable domain, remainder taken from reference TRBV18 and TRBJ2-3, is NAGVMQNPRHLVRRRGQEARLRCSPMKGHSHVYWYRQLPEEGLKFMVYLQKENIIDESGMPKERFSAEFPKEGPSILRIQQVVRGDSAAYFCASSPRTGGTDTQYFGPGTRLTVL.

The V and J genes are TRBV7-9 and TRBJ2-3; 11 bases match TRBD1. CDR3 size: 15 residues. The V gene's germline CDR1 is SEHNR and CDR2 FQNEAQ (reference sequence). V trimming: 4 bases; J trimming: 4 bases; junction bases outside the gene matches: 4. The CDR3 is CASSWTGGMADTQYF. In DNA, the CDR3 is TGTGCCAGCAGCTGGACAGGGGGCATGGCAGATACGCAGTATTTT.

The V and J genes are TRBV15 and TRBJ2-1, with TRBD2 identical over 14 bases. Unmatched junction bases numbered 5, after V lost 3 bases and J lost 10 bases. The length of the CDR3 is 15 residues. The germline V gene encodes CDR1 LNHNV and CDR2 YYDKDF (reference sequence). The chain's CDR3 is CATSRGTSGSGEQFF. CDR3 in DNA: TGTGCCACCAGCAGGGGGACTAGCGGGAGTGGGGAGCAGTTCTTC.

The V call is TRBV29-1, the J call TRBJ2-3; the D is unclear. Germline V lookup: CDR1 SQVTM, CDR2 ANQGSEA. Trimming left V 5 bases short and J 0 bases short, with 12 bases between. The CDR3 has 14 amino acids. The CDR3 reads CSVKYTESTDTQYF. The CDR3 DNA is TGCAGCGTTAAATACACAGAAAGCACAGATACGCAGTATTTT.